Presented here are 11 T cell receptor beta chains from one specimen sequenced in a study of T-cell reconstitution after alpha-beta-depleted transplantation in children. Unique molecular identifiers were incorporated when the TCRbeta library was constructed. TCRdb re-called the PCR reads with MiXCR, one entry per CDR3 protein. The sample carries fewer than 400,000 distinct CDR3 sequences, just over 20% recorded once. Sequenced here: PBMCs from the stem cell graft donor, sampled from the stem cell graft. These receptor sequences come from a human donor who donated a stem cell graft to a child with acute myeloid leukemia.

This clonotype was found a few times. V is TRBV6-5 and J is TRBJ2-2; 7 nucleotides line up with TRBD1. The CDR3 has 15 amino acids. Germline loops: CDR1 MNHEY, CDR2 SVGAGI. The ends lost 1 base at V and 8 bases at J; junction bases unmatched: 7. The CDR3 sequence is CASSYLDRSVGELFF. The CDR3 region has the DNA TGTGCCAGCAGTTACTTGGACAGGTCCGTGGGGGAGCTGTTTTTT.

This clonotype appeared a few times. V usage is TRBV20-1 and J usage is TRBJ2-5; a weak D match, TRBD2 (7 bases). The germline CDR1 and CDR2 sequences are DFQATT and SNEGSKA (reference sequence). The CDR3 runs 13 residues. V was pared by 6 bases and J by 7 bases, with 18 bases between. CDR3 in DNA: TGCAGTGCGACGATAGGGGGGGGTGGGACCCAGTACTTC. As protein: CSATIGGGGTQYF.

The genes are TRBV27 and TRBJ2-2; D is uncertain. CDR1 and CDR2 (germline): MNHEY, SMNVEV (reference sequence). The CDR3 consists of 14 residues. Trimming pared 5 bases from V and 3 bases from J, leaving 10 bases between. The CDR3 DNA is TGTGCCAGCAGTCCCCTATTCGACACCGGGGAGCTGTTTTTT. Its protein product is CASSPLFDTGELFF.

The genes are TRBV20-1 and TRBJ2-6; 9 bases match TRBD1. Germline values: CDR1 DFQATT, CDR2 SNEGSKA (reference sequence). This CDR3 region has 16 residues. V shed 2 bases, J shed 4 bases, and the junction held 6 bases outside the gene matches. CDR3 coding DNA: TGCAGTGCTAGAACTACAGGGGGCGCAGGGGCCAACGTCCTGACTTTC. This translates into CSARTTGGAGANVLTF.

This clonotype has at least ten counts. The V gene is TRBV20-1, the J gene TRBJ2-5; D may be TRBD2 (6 bases). Trimming shortened V by 6 bases and J by 3 bases, and 23 bases separated the two germline ends. CDR1 and CDR2 from the germline V gene are DFQATT and SNEGSKA (reference sequence). This CDR3 has 16 residues. The DNA of the CDR3 is TGCAGTGCCACACCACTGACCGGGACTTTAAAAGAGACCCAGTACTTC. Translation: CSATPLTGTLKETQYF.

V and J are TRBV6-1 and TRBJ2-7, with TRBD2 identical over 9 bases. The CDR3 spans 14 residues. V dropped 6 bases and J dropped 5; count of bases not matched to a gene: 8. The V gene's germline CDR1 is MNHNS and CDR2 SASEGT. The CDR3 sequence is CASRTPGLAHEQYF. CDR3 DNA: TGTGCCAGCAGGACACCGGGACTAGCTCACGAGCAGTACTTC.

In its sample, this clonotype was seen many times. The chain links TRBV29-1 to TRBJ2-3, with 8 bases lining up with TRBD2. V lost 6 bases, J lost 0 bases, and 5 bases stayed unmatched. The germline V gene encodes CDR1 SQVTM and CDR2 ANQGSEA. There are 14 residues in the CDR3. CDR3 protein: CSVLGGASTDTQYF. The CDR3 DNA reads TGCAGCGTCCTCGGGGGGGCTAGCACAGATACGCAGTATTTT.

The gene calls are TRBV7-9 and TRBJ1-2; D is perhaps TRBD1 (6 bases). This CDR3 region has 15 residues. Germline assignment: CDR1 SEHNR and CDR2 FQNEAQ (reference sequence). V lost 2 bases and J lost 5, with 15 bases in between. DNA of the CDR3: TGTGCCAGCAGCTTATGGCTGGGGGCAAGGTATGGCTACACCTTC. This sequence encodes CASSLWLGARYGYTF.

In its sample, this clonotype was seen many times. The chain links TRBV6-5 to TRBJ2-3; 11 bases agree with TRBD2. CDR3 length: 15 residues. J gave up 4 bases and V 0 bases, and 0 bases lay outside the gene matches. The V gene's germline CDR1 is MNHEY and CDR2 SVGAGI. The CDR3 sequence: CASSYSGLAADTQYF. The CDR3 DNA follows: TGTGCCAGCAGTTACTCGGGACTAGCGGCAGATACGCAGTATTTT.

V is TRBV28 and J is TRBJ2-1; no clear D gene. Looked up from germline, CDR1 is MDHEN and CDR2 is SYDVKM. V lost 1 base and J 4 bases, leaving 14 bases between the germline ends. CDR3 length: 16 amino acids. The CDR3 nucleotides are TGTGCCAGCAGTTTATTGGCCGGGCAACAATACAATGAGCAGTTCTTC. This sequence encodes CASSLLAGQQYNEQFF.

This clonotype has just a few counts. The chain carries TRBV29-1 and TRBJ2-7; no firm D call. From germline, CDR1 is SQVTM and CDR2 ANQGSEA. Trimming cost V 8 bases and J 0 bases, with 17 bases left between them. This CDR3 is built from 14 residues. For the CDR3, the DNA is TGCAGCTCCCGCCCCCTGTTGGGCTCCTACGAGCAGTACTTC. It specifies CSSRPLLGSYEQYF.